This T cell receptor beta chain was retrieved from a study of cytomegalovirus exposure and HLA in healthy donors. The ends lost 2 bases at V and 5 bases at J; junction bases unmatched: 5. From germline, CDR1 is MGHDK and CDR2 SYGVNS. This CDR3 is built from 15 residues. Sequenced by immunoSEQ multiplex PCR; TCRdb stores in-frame clones only, minus some. Here the sample spans 280,000 or so clones, 88% being singletons. Sequencing was performed on PBMCs. V and J are TRBV25-1 and TRBJ2-2; 7 nucleotides align to TRBD1. This receptor was obtained from a woman between 18 and 29 years old in good health and CMV-seronegative. In nucleotides, the CDR3 is TGTGCCAGCAGTGAAAAGCCAGGGGGTACCGGGGAGCTGTTTTTT. It is translated as CASSEKPGGTGELFF.